These T cell receptor beta chains were read from a single sample in a study of PD-1 blockade in classical Hodgkin lymphoma. The method was immunoSEQ multiplex PCR; TCRdb's version includes in-frame clones alone and lacks a portion of them. The table has 50,000 to 85,000 clones, about 70% seen once. The sample was peripheral blood mononuclear cells (PBMCs), taken before the second cycle of nivolumab. The receptors originated from a human donor with classical Hodgkin lymphoma. The CDR3 runs from the conserved cysteine through the conserved F or W. The D gene is left open where the match is weak. Clone size appears in some rows only: once, few, many, or a class for an expanded clone.

v_gene	abundance	j_gene	d_gene	CDR3aa	CDR3nt
TRBV27	few	TRBJ1-5	.	CASSRSNQPQHF	TGTGCCAGCAGCCGTAGCAATCAGCCCCAGCATTTT
TRBV28	once	TRBJ1-1	.	CASSLYSRNTEAFF	TGTGCCAGCAGTTTATATTCCAGGAACACTGAAGCTTTCTTT
TRBV7-9	.	TRBJ1-2	.	CASSLALGPSGYTF	TGTGCCAGCAGCTTAGCGCTCGGACCCTCCGGCTACACCTTC
TRBV18	.	TRBJ2-6	.	CASSPVYVAGSSSGANVLTF	TGTGCCAGCTCACCAGTTTACGTTGCCGGATCGAGCTCTGGGGCCAACGTCCTGACTTTC
TRBV7-8	.	TRBJ1-1	.	CASSLVAGMNTEAFF	TGTGCCAGCAGCTTAGTGGCAGGGATGAACACTGAAGCTTTCTTT
TRBV14	.	TRBJ1-1	.	CASSQDQNLFF	TGTGCCAGCAGCCAAGATCAGAACCTTTTCTTT
TRBV10-3	few	TRBJ1-2	.	CAITRSEVLGGYTF	TGTGCCATCACTAGGTCGGAGGTGTTAGGGGGCTACACCTTC
TRBV10-1	.	TRBJ2-3	TRBD1	CASSEGTGGRDTQYF	TGCGCCAGCTCCGAAGGGACAGGGGGCAGGGATACGCAGTATTTT
TRBV2	.	TRBJ1-1	.	CASSGQRNTEAFF	TGTGCCAGCAGCGGACAGAGGAACACTGAAGCTTTCTTT
TRBV9	.	TRBJ2-5	.	CASSANIGRETQYF	TGTGCCAGCAGCGCGAACATAGGCAGAGAGACCCAGTACTTC
TRBV5-1	.	TRBJ1-1	.	CASSQQATNTEAFF	TGCGCCAGCAGCCAACAGGCGACGAACACTGAAGCTTTCTTT
TRBV30	few	TRBJ2-2	TRBD1	CAWSALRDRETTGELFF	TGTGCCTGGAGTGCCCTCCGGGACAGGGAGACCACCGGGGAGCTGTTTTTT
TRBV7-2	.	TRBJ1-5	.	CASSFATTGNQPQHF	TGTGCCAGCAGCTTCGCCACGACAGGCAATCAGCCCCAGCATTTT
TRBV28	.	TRBJ1-3	TRBD1	CATRTGVSSGNTIYF	TGTGCCACAAGGACAGGAGTCTCGTCCGGAAACACCATATATTTT
TRBV28	.	TRBJ2-7	TRBD1	CASSPRTGLGGEQYF	TGTGCCAGCAGCCCCAGGACAGGGTTGGGGGGCGAGCAGTACTTC
TRBV29-1	.	TRBJ2-4	TRBD2	CSVDREGGYIQYF	TGCAGCGTTGATAGGGAGGGTGGGTACATTCAGTACTTC
TRBV27	.	TRBJ1-1	.	CASSLWEPLRTEAFF	TGTGCCAGCAGTTTATGGGAGCCTCTGAGGACTGAAGCTTTCTTT
TRBV11-2	.	TRBJ2-7	.	CASIVGGGYEQYF	TGTGCCAGCATCGTAGGGGGAGGGTACGAGCAGTACTTC
TRBV5-1	.	TRBJ2-3	.	CASSLGIQDSSTDTQYF	TGCGCCAGCAGCTTAGGAATACAGGATTCTAGCACAGATACGCAGTATTTT
TRBV28	.	TRBJ2-7	.	CASSFNGHVYEQYF	TGTGCCAGCAGTTTTAATGGCCATGTGTACGAGCAGTACTTC
TRBV10-3	.	TRBJ2-2	.	CASHTGGINTGELFF	TGTGCCTCACATACGGGGGGCATTAACACCGGGGAGCTGTTTTTT
TRBV9	.	TRBJ1-5	.	CASSVTGQNQPQHF	TGTGCCAGCAGCGTAACGGGGCAAAATCAGCCCCAGCATTTT